The 30 T cell receptor beta chains below were found in one sample sequenced in a study of T cell responses to AZD1222 COVID-19 vaccine. Produced via immunoSEQ multiplex PCR; TCRdb's table is partial and in-frame only. The table shows under 200,000 clones, with 92% occurring only once. The material was peripheral blood, obtained on day 0 of AZD1222 vaccination. These receptor sequences come from an adult in good health.

This clone was seen only once. The chain employs TRBV27 and TRBJ2-1, with TRBD1 matching 7 bases. Germline values: CDR1 MNHEY, CDR2 SMNVEV (reference sequence). The CDR3 is 13 residues long. Trimming took 5 bases from V and 6 from J; bases not matched to a gene: 4. The CDR3 coding sequence is TGTGCCAGCAGTGCGACAGGGTCCAATGAGCAGTTCTTC. Translation gives CASSATGSNEQFF.

The rearrangement joins TRBV7-2 to TRBJ1-2; D not resolved. CDR3 length: 12 amino acids. Trimming shortened V by 4 bases and J by 9 bases, and 12 bases separated the two germline ends. Germline CDR1 SGHTA, CDR2 FQGNSA. CDR3: CASSSTVRSYTF. In DNA form, the CDR3 reads TGTGCCAGCAGCTCCACGGTTCGGAGCTACACCTTC.

V and J are TRBV9 and TRBJ1-3; 7 nucleotides agree with TRBD1. V shed 2 bases and J 0 bases; nucleotides not matched to a gene: 5. This CDR3 spans 16 amino acids. The germline CDR1 and CDR2 sequences are SGDLS and YYNGEE. CDR3: CASSVEAGGSGNTIYF. Here the CDR3 DNA reads TGTGCCAGCAGCGTTGAGGCAGGGGGCTCTGGAAACACCATATATTTT.

The chain employs TRBV4-1 and TRBJ1-5; 11 nucleotides align to TRBD1. V gave up 1 base and J gave up 7 bases; unmatched junction bases: 9. Germline lookup yields CDR1 MGHRA and CDR2 YSYEKL. The CDR3 extends over 17 amino acids. The CDR3 loop is CASSQVPGQGVRQPQHF. CDR3 nucleotide sequence: TGCGCCAGCAGCCAAGTCCCGGGACAGGGGGTAAGGCAGCCCCAGCATTTT.

This chain connects TRBV24-1 to TRBJ1-3; D is undetermined. Trimming pared 4 bases from V and 4 bases from J, leaving 13 bases between. The CDR3 covers 15 residues. Germline CDR1 KGHDR, CDR2 SFDVKD. CDR3 residues: CATSDSRGGGNTIYF. The CDR3 DNA reads TGTGCCACCAGTGACTCCCGGGGAGGGGGAAACACCATATATTTT.

This chain uses TRBV29-1 with TRBJ1-2; a possible D gene is TRBD1 (5 bases). V gave up 4 bases and J gave up 0 bases, with 6 bases separating them. CDR3 size: 12 residues. CDR1 is SQVTM and CDR2 is ANQGSEA in the germline V gene. CDR3 amino acids: CSVGQTNYGYTF. The CDR3, as DNA: TGCAGCGTTGGACAGACTAACTATGGCTACACCTTC.

The chain carries TRBV5-1 and TRBJ1-5; possible D gene TRBD1, 5 bases. Trimming stripped 0 bases from V and 6 bases from J, with 13 bases between. The CDR3 extends over 15 amino acids. Germline CDR1 and CDR2: SGHRS and YFSETQ. CDR3 region: CASSLAPGQGQPQHF. The CDR3 region has the DNA TGCGCCAGCAGCTTGGCTCCGGGTCAGGGTCAGCCCCAGCATTTT.

This clone turned up a few times. The J gene is TRBJ1-2, the V gene TRBV5-6; the D is unclear. V lost 5 bases and J 3 bases, leaving 14 bases between the germline ends. The CDR3 runs 14 residues. Germline CDR1 and CDR2: SGHDT and YYEEEE. CDR3 sequence reads: CASRLWGIDYGYTF. Written as DNA, the CDR3 is TGTGCCAGCAGGCTTTGGGGTATTGACTATGGCTACACCTTC.

The chain couples TRBV24-1 to TRBJ2-1; D gene ambiguous. V dropped 3 bases and J dropped 8 bases, with 4 bases sitting between them. The length of the CDR3 is 11 residues. Germline V gives CDR1 KGHDR, CDR2 SFDVKD. In DNA, the CDR3 is TGTGCCACCAGTGATCATTATGAGCAGTTCTTC. As protein: CATSDHYEQFF.

The rearrangement uses TRBV20-1 and TRBJ1-1, with TRBD1 matching 8 bases. The germline V gene has CDR1 DFQATT and CDR2 SNEGSKA (reference sequence). This CDR3 is 14 amino acids long. V shed 3 bases and J 4 bases; nucleotides not matched to a gene: 7. The CDR3 coding sequence is TGCAGTGCTAGTAGGTCCAGGGGGCGCACTGAAGCTTTCTTT. It yields the protein CSASRSRGRTEAFF.

The count of this clone is one. The chain carries TRBV7-6 and TRBJ1-5; D remains unclear. Germline CDR1 reads SGHVS; CDR2 reads FNYEAQ. This CDR3 is built from 14 residues. V dropped 6 bases and J dropped 1 base, with 10 bases sitting between them. This CDR3 reads CASRAPVSNQPQHF. The CDR3 DNA reads as TGTGCCAGCAGAGCCCCAGTGAGCAATCAGCCCCAGCATTTT.

This CDR3 is CASSEQGGNQPQHF. Here the CDR3 DNA reads TGTGCCAGCAGTGAACAGGGAGGCAATCAGCCCCAGCATTTT. The V call is TRBV6-1, the J call TRBJ1-5, with TRBD1 as a possible D gene (5 bases). Germline CDR1 and CDR2: MNHNS and SASEGT. Trimming pared 2 bases from V and 2 bases from J, leaving 7 bases between. The CDR3 extends over 14 amino acids.

The gene calls are TRBV19 and TRBJ2-6, with unresolved D. The V gene lost 5 bases and the J gene lost 0 bases, with 11 bases spanning the gap. The CDR3 is made up of 16 amino acids. Germline V gene lookup returns CDR1 LNHDA and CDR2 SQIVND (reference sequence). CDR3: CASSPRFHSGANVLTF. The CDR3 nucleotides read TGTGCCAGTAGTCCCAGGTTCCACTCTGGGGCCAACGTCCTGACTTTC.

This chain connects TRBV3-1 (or the pseudogene TRBV3-2) to TRBJ2-2; 8 positions agree with TRBD2. The V segment lost 7 bases and the J segment 0 bases; nucleotides outside the gene matches: 13. The length of the CDR3 is 18 residues. Per the germline V gene, CDR1 is LGHDT and CDR2 is YNNKEL (reference sequence). The CDR3 coding sequence is TGTGCCAGCAACCGCGGGGGGAGCGGGGGCCCGAACACCGGGGAGCTGTTTTTT. This encodes CASNRGGSGGPNTGELFF.

The chain is built from TRBV27 and TRBJ1-6, with D maybe TRBD1 (5 bases). Germline CDR1 reads MNHEY; CDR2 reads SMNVEV (reference sequence). Trimming took off 6 bases at V and 11 bases at J, with 14 bases between the two ends. This CDR3 is 13 amino acids long. CDR3 loop: CASSPAGGPPLHF. DNA for the CDR3: TGTGCCAGCAGCCCAGCGGGGGGTCCACCCCTCCACTTT.

The V and J genes are TRBV19 and TRBJ1-4; D gene ambiguous. Germline CDR1 and CDR2: LNHDA and SQIVND (reference sequence). Trimming left V 6 bases short and J 0 bases short, with 8 bases between. This CDR3 has 14 amino acids. Here the CDR3 DNA reads TGTGCCAGTAGGGATGGCGCAACTAATGAAAAACTGTTTTTT. This gives the protein CASRDGATNEKLFF.

The V gene is TRBV9, the J gene TRBJ2-7; D possibly matches TRBD1 or TRBD2 (5 bases each). This CDR3 is built from 14 residues. CDR1 and CDR2 (germline): SGDLS, YYNGEE. V lost 0 bases and J 4 bases, leaving 11 bases between the germline ends. CDR3 region: CASSVDGDQYEQYF. CDR3 sequence (DNA): TGTGCCAGCAGCGTAGATGGGGACCAATACGAGCAGTACTTC. Full variable domain (outside the CDR3, taken from reference TRBV9 and TRBJ2-7): DSGVTQTPKHLITATGQRVTLRCSPRSGDLSVYWYQQSLDQGLQFLIQYYNGEERAKGNILERFSAQQFPDLHSELNLSSLELGDSALYFCASSVDGDQYEQYFGPGTRLTVT.

The rearrangement joins TRBV28 to TRBJ1-6; 11 positions match TRBD1. The V gene end was trimmed by 5 bases and the J gene end by 4 bases; junction bases not matched to a gene: 7. From germline, CDR1 is MDHEN and CDR2 SYDVKM. This CDR3 has 17 residues. CDR3 sequence: CASSRAGTGGYNSPLHF. CDR3 sequence (DNA): TGTGCCAGCAGTCGAGCCGGGACAGGGGGTTATAATTCACCCCTCCACTTT.

The rearrangement links TRBV19 to TRBJ2-5, with TRBD2 matching 12 bases. The germline V gene encodes CDR1 LNHDA and CDR2 SQIVND (reference sequence). Unmatched junction bases numbered 8, after V lost 9 bases and J lost 6 bases. This CDR3 region has 14 residues. The CDR3 protein is CASRKGTSGQTQYF. The CDR3 DNA reads TGTGCCAGCAGGAAAGGGACTAGCGGGCAGACCCAGTACTTC.

In DNA form, the CDR3 reads TGTGCCAGTAGTACTGACAGGGGGCTGGAGACCCAGTACTTC. It specifies CASSTDRGLETQYF. The chain has TRBV19 and TRBJ2-5; TRBD1 matches at 10 bases. CDR1 and CDR2 (germline): LNHDA, SQIVND (reference sequence). Trimming cost V 4 bases and J 5 bases; bases outside gene matches: 4. This CDR3 region has 14 residues.

This clone was observed once. The chain recombines TRBV5-4 with TRBJ2-3; 8 nucleotides match TRBD1. Trimming cost V 0 bases and J 1 base; bases outside gene matches: 4. This CDR3 is built from 16 residues. Germline V gene sequence: CDR1 SGHNT, CDR2 YYREEE (reference sequence). CDR3 nucleotides: TGTGCCAGCAGCTTGGGGTCAGGGGGCGGCACAGATACGCAGTATTTT. Residues: CASSLGSGGGTDTQYF.

The V call is TRBV7-9, the J call TRBJ2-2, with D maybe TRBD2 (6 bases). Germline V gene lookup returns CDR1 SEHNR and CDR2 FQNEAQ (reference sequence). V was cut by 2 bases and J by 6 bases, with 16 bases left in between. This CDR3 comprises 16 residues. CDR3 in DNA: TGTGCCAGCAGCTTATTTGGAGAAGCGGGCGCCGGGGAGCTGTTTTTT. Encoded protein: CASSLFGEAGAGELFF.

V and J are TRBV12-5 and TRBJ2-7; 7 bases map to TRBD1. Germline CDR1 is LGHNT and CDR2 is FRNRAP. The CDR3 runs 13 residues. V dropped 3 bases and J dropped 3; count of bases not matched to a gene: 2. This CDR3 is CASGFGTDYEQYF. CDR3 DNA sequence: TGTGCTAGTGGTTTCGGGACAGACTACGAGCAGTACTTC.

This chain uses TRBV7-2 with TRBJ2-1, with a tentative D call TRBD2 (7 bases). The CDR3 extends over 14 amino acids. The V end lost 3 bases, the J end lost 8 bases, and 14 bases lay between the germline ends. Germline V gene lookup returns CDR1 SGHTA and CDR2 FQGNSA. The CDR3 here is CASSLTGGGDEQFF. CDR3 nucleotide sequence: TGTGCCAGCAGCTTGACGGGGGGCGGGGATGAGCAGTTCTTC.

The chain couples TRBV24-1 to TRBJ2-1, with TRBD1 matching over 7 bases. The CDR3 runs to 14 residues. From germline, CDR1 is KGHDR and CDR2 SFDVKD. Losses at the gene ends were 10 bases for V and 7 bases for J; bases not matched to a gene: 12. CDR3: CATTDRAGGNEQFF. In DNA, the CDR3 is TGTGCCACGACGGACCGGGCAGGGGGAAATGAGCAGTTCTTC.

This clone was found once. This chain links TRBV19 with TRBJ2-1, with TRBD1 matching 7 bases. Trimming removed 0 bases from V and 6 bases from J; junction bases left unmatched: 5. Germline CDR1 and CDR2: LNHDA and SQIVND (reference sequence). The CDR3 extends over 15 amino acids. CDR3 in DNA: TGTGCCAGTAGTATAGAAGGGGGCCCCATCAATGAGCAGTTCTTC. Amino acid sequence: CASSIEGGPINEQFF.

This clone was counted once. Distinct nucleotide sequences in the sample also encode this CDR3. The chain is built from TRBV7-9 and TRBJ2-3, with D possibly TRBD2 on 6 matching bases. The CDR3 spans 15 residues. CDR1 and CDR2 (germline): SEHNR, FQNEAQ (reference sequence). Trimming took off 0 bases at V and 0 bases at J, with 7 bases between the two ends. The CDR3 is CASSLAGTSTDTQYF. CDR3 nucleotides: TGTGCCAGCAGCTTAGCGGGGACTAGCACAGATACGCAGTATTTT.

The genes are TRBV28 and TRBJ1-2, with TRBD1 as a possible D gene (5 bases). V was clipped by 3 bases and J by 4 bases, with 12 bases between them. This CDR3 region has 14 residues. The germline gives CDR1 MDHEN, CDR2 SYDVKM. This chain's CDR3 is CASSFTRVGYGYTF. In nucleotides, the CDR3 is TGTGCCAGCAGTTTTACCAGGGTCGGCTATGGCTACACCTTC.

The chain carries TRBV14 and TRBJ2-2, with D possibly being TRBD2 (6 bases). Germline-derived CDR1 and CDR2 are SGHDN and FVKESK. The CDR3 totals 15 residues. V shed 4 bases and J shed 4 bases, with 13 bases lying between them. This CDR3 is CASSRFGGATGELFF. As DNA, the CDR3 is TGTGCCAGCAGCCGTTTCGGAGGGGCCACCGGGGAGCTGTTTTTT.

This chain uses TRBV4-2 with TRBJ1-5, with no clear D. Trimming took off 0 bases at V and 6 bases at J, with 6 bases between the two ends. CDR1 is LGHNA, CDR2 YNFKEQ, per germline. This CDR3 is 13 amino acids long. CDR3 nucleotides: TGTGCCAGCAGCCAAGAAGGTGTTCAGCCCCAGCATTTT. As protein: CASSQEGVQPQHF.